The rows below give T cell receptor beta chains drawn from one sample of a study of T cell clusters in autoimmune cytopenias. TCRdb reprocessed the multiplex PCR reads; each CDR3 protein has one entry and no DNA is given. The sample data list about 5,000 distinct CDR3 sequences. These data also featured in a second study, about T cell repertoires in aging, cancer and after chemotherapy.

The sequencing sample was made of peripheral blood. The receptors shown here come from a human donor in good health. Each CDR3 is given with its conserved first and last residue. Size tells how often a clone was seen (once, few, many) or the class of an expanded clone, and some rows leave it out.

cdr3_length	v_call	clone_size	j_call	cdr3_aa
16	TRBV5-6	-	TRBJ1-4	CASSFRHEGVNKKLFF
14	TRBV19	-	TRBJ2-7	CASSSLAGPLEQYF
13	TRBV19	-	TRBJ2-5	CASSQQMQETQYF
16	TRBV6-2/TRBV6-3	-	TRBJ2-3	CASSLVDGEGTDTQYF
15	TRBV6-6	-	TRBJ2-7	CASSFDRVGSYEQYF
14	TRBV7-2	-	TRBJ2-7	CASSFSQGVGEQYF
13	TRBV6-2/TRBV6-3	-	TRBJ2-7	CASSSGFSYEQYF
14	TRBV30	-	TRBJ1-2	CAWSRYGPYYGYTF
14	TRBV5-1	-	TRBJ2-7	CASSHDRVPYEQYF
15	TRBV19	medium-sized	TRBJ2-5	CASSIGTSGQETQYF
19	TRBV6-5	medium-sized	TRBJ2-7	CASRLSGTSGRPVPYEQYF
15	TRBV12-3/TRBV12-4	medium-sized	TRBJ2-3	CASSPQAGGLDTQYF
17	TRBV6-5	medium-sized	TRBJ2-2	CASSYSPPGGEHRQLFF
17	TRBV30	medium-sized	TRBJ2-7	CAWTVGLTSGDSYEQYF
16	TRBV18	-	TRBJ1-5	CASSPLRTGKNQPQHF
12	TRBV30	-	TRBJ2-1	CAWTLGHNEQFF
14	TRBV12-3/TRBV12-4	-	TRBJ2-1	CASSQGTLYNEQFF
14	TRBV10-3	-	TRBJ1-2	CAISPGTADYGYTF
16	TRBV19	-	TRBJ2-6	CASSRQKNSGANVLTF
13	TRBV11-1	-	TRBJ2-7	CARRSGPNYEQYF
15	TRBV6-1	medium-sized	TRBJ2-2	CASNTGIANTGELFF
17	TRBV6-5	-	TRBJ1-1	CASRLGTGGLMNTEAFF
19	TRBV18	medium-sized	TRBJ2-5	CASSPYSSGLAPNQETQYF
13	TRBV5-5	-	TRBJ2-3	CASSFQGPDTQYF
14	TRBV29-1	medium-sized	TRBJ2-7	CSVSNGGTGNEQYF
14	TRBV6-4	-	TRBJ2-1	CASSVAGGYNEQFF
14	TRBV29-1	medium-sized	TRBJ2-7	CSVVSGDTSYEQYF
17	TRBV19	-	TRBJ1-6	CASSIGAGSSYNSPLHF
17	TRBV19	-	TRBJ2-7	CASSIDPSGRASYEQYF
16	TRBV27	-	TRBJ2-3	CASSPHDPLETDTQYF
13	TRBV29-1	-	TRBJ1-4	CSVVSGINEKLFF